Below, 24 T cell receptor beta chains from the same sample are listed, as sequenced in a study of immune evolution from preneoplasia to lung adenocarcinoma. Using immunoSEQ multiplex PCR, the repertoire was profiled, and TCRdb retains in-frame clones only, with some absent. Among roughly 11,000 clones listed, more than 60% were seen once. The sample taken for sequencing was FFPE minimally invasive lung adenocarcinoma tissue. These receptors all come from a person between 60 and 80 years old with lung adenocarcinoma.

J is TRBJ2-5 and V is TRBV6-5, with D possibly called TRBD1 or TRBD2 (6 bases each). V was clipped by 10 bases and J by 1 base, with 10 bases between them. The CDR3 covers 12 residues. The germline V gene encodes CDR1 MNHEY and CDR2 SVGAGI. In DNA form, the CDR3 reads TGTGCCACGGGGGCAGTCCAAGAGACCCAGTACTTC. The encoded protein is CATGAVQETQYF.

This clone was seen only once. The chain couples TRBV5-4 to TRBJ1-2; D may be TRBD1 (5 bases). CDR3 length: 14 amino acids. The V end lost 6 bases, the J end lost 4 bases, and 16 bases lay between the germline ends. In germline, CDR1 is SGHNT, CDR2 YYREEE (reference sequence). This CDR3 is CASTSRGAGYGYTF. The CDR3 nucleotides are TGTGCCAGCACCTCGAGGGGCGCCGGCTATGGCTACACCTTC.

The chain uses TRBV15 and TRBJ2-1, with TRBD1 matching 8 bases. Germline assignment: CDR1 LNHNV and CDR2 YYDKDF (reference sequence). V was pared by 3 bases and J by 6 bases, with 10 bases of the junction left unmatched. CDR3 length: 16 residues. CDR3 sequence: CATSSWAGGAGNEQFF. The CDR3 nucleotides read TGTGCCACCAGCAGTTGGGCAGGGGGCGCAGGCAATGAGCAGTTCTTC.

This clone was found a few times. V usage is TRBV5-4 and J usage is TRBJ2-2; no reliable D call. Germline CDR1 reads SGHNT; CDR2 reads YYREEE (reference sequence). The CDR3 is made up of 12 amino acids. Trimming took 1 base from V and 5 from J, leaving 3 bases between them. The CDR3 sequence is CASSLMTGELFF. In nucleotides, the CDR3 is TGTGCCAGCAGCTTGATGACCGGGGAGCTGTTTTTT.

The chain uses TRBV7-2 and TRBJ1-1, with D possibly TRBD1 on 5 matching bases. The CDR3 sequence is 14 residues long. Trimming pared 3 bases from V and 2 bases from J, leaving 10 bases between. Germline assignment: CDR1 SGHTA and CDR2 FQGNSA. The DNA for the CDR3 is TGTGCCAGCAGCTTGAGGGGCGATAACACTGAAGCTTTCTTT. Protein sequence: CASSLRGDNTEAFF.

This rearrangement joins TRBV11-2 to TRBJ1-6; D possibly corresponds to TRBD1 (6 bases). Germline V CDR1 and CDR2: SGHAT, FQNNGV. The CDR3 sequence is 18 residues long. Trimming took 3 bases from V and 7 from J, leaving 22 bases between them. CDR3 amino acids: CASSFGGGGGRINSPLHF. DNA of the CDR3: TGTGCCAGCAGCTTTGGTGGGGGGGGCGGACGGATAAATTCACCCCTCCACTTT.

The gene calls are TRBV10-3 and TRBJ2-1; 8 nucleotides match TRBD1. The CDR3 extends over 14 amino acids. Per germline, CDR1 ENHRY and CDR2 SYGVKD. With 6 bases clipped from V and 4 bases from J, the junction kept 5 bases outside the gene matches. The CDR3 region has the DNA TGTGCCATCAGGGAAGACAGGGGTTACAATGAGCAGTTCTTC. Amino acid sequence: CAIREDRGYNEQFF.

The chain couples TRBV11-2 to TRBJ2-1, with no clear D. Trimming stripped 2 bases from V and 7 bases from J, with 9 bases between. Germline CDR1 and CDR2: SGHAT and FQNNGV. The CDR3 extends over 13 amino acids. In DNA, the CDR3 is TGTGCCAGCAGCTTACTAGTGAAGAATGAGCAGTTCTTC. It yields the protein CASSLLVKNEQFF.

The V call is TRBV10-1, the J call TRBJ2-1; 8 nucleotides match TRBD1. V gave up 6 bases and J gave up 3 bases; unmatched junction bases: 10. CDR1 and CDR2 (germline): WNHNN, SYGVQD (reference sequence). This CDR3 is 16 amino acids long. CDR3 region: CASSDQTGGSYNEQFF. The DNA of the CDR3 is TGCGCCAGCAGCGACCAAACAGGGGGTAGCTACAATGAGCAGTTCTTC.

The rearrangement joins TRBV2 to TRBJ1-2; possible D gene TRBD1, 6 bases. V lost 7 bases, J lost 4 bases, and 10 bases lay in between. The CDR3 consists of 12 residues. Germline V gene lookup returns CDR1 SNHLY and CDR2 FYNNEI. The CDR3 DNA is TGTGCCAGCACCGGACAGCCCTATGGCTACACCTTC. As protein: CASTGQPYGYTF.

The chain recombines TRBV19 with TRBJ2-1; 7 bases match TRBD2. The germline CDR1 and CDR2 sequences are LNHDA and SQIVND (reference sequence). This CDR3 contains 15 residues. Trimming at V came to 5 bases and at J to 5 bases, leaving 9 bases not matched to a gene. The CDR3, as DNA: TGTGCCAGTAGTCCCTGGGGGACTAAGAACAATGAGCAGTTCTTC. It specifies CASSPWGTKNNEQFF.

The V gene is TRBV18, the J gene TRBJ2-3; D is unresolved. Germline V gene lookup returns CDR1 KGHSH and CDR2 LQKENI. CDR3 length: 14 amino acids. Between the trimmed V and J ends, which lost 1 base and 3 bases, there was a span of 8 bases. CDR3 sequence (DNA): TGTGCCAGCTCACCACGAGGAACAACAGATACGCAGTATTTT. Its protein product is CASSPRGTTDTQYF.

This clone was recorded a few times. This rearrangement joins TRBV9 to TRBJ2-1, with 8 bases aligning to TRBD2. This CDR3 spans 16 amino acids. The ends lost 0 bases at V and 5 bases at J; junction bases unmatched: 7. CDR1 and CDR2 (germline): SGDLS, YYNGEE. In nucleotides, the CDR3 is TGTGCCAGCAGCGTAGCCCCGGGACTAGGGGACAATGAGCAGTTCTTC. Translation gives CASSVAPGLGDNEQFF.

This clone turned up a few times. CDR3 sequence (DNA): TGTGCCAGCAGCTTAAGGGACTCCCCGAGCTCCTACGAGCAGTACTTC. Its protein is CASSLRDSPSSYEQYF. The chain uses TRBV7-9 and TRBJ2-7; D possibly corresponds to TRBD2 (6 bases). The germline V gene encodes CDR1 SEHNR and CDR2 FQNEAQ (reference sequence). The V end lost 2 bases, the J end lost 0 bases, and 14 bases lay between the germline ends. This CDR3 contains 16 residues.

This sequence joins TRBV4-1 and TRBJ1-4; 11 nucleotides match TRBD1. The CDR3 loop spans 17 amino acids. CDR1 and CDR2 (germline): MGHRA, YSYEKL. The ends lost 2 bases at V and 4 bases at J; junction bases unmatched: 6. In DNA form, the CDR3 reads TGCGCCAGCAGCCAAAAAGGACAGGGGGCTTATAATGAAAAACTGTTTTTT. Translated, it gives CASSQKGQGAYNEKLFF.

The chain recombines TRBV30 with TRBJ2-5; 9 bases match TRBD1. The V gene's germline CDR1 is GTSNPN and CDR2 SVGIG (reference sequence). This CDR3 is 15 amino acids long. Trimming at V came to 1 base and at J to 3 bases, leaving 6 bases not matched to a gene. DNA for the CDR3: TGTGCCTGGAGTGCCCTTGGACAGGGGAAAGAGACCCAGTACTTC. Protein product: CAWSALGQGKETQYF.

V and J are TRBV18 and TRBJ1-1; no definite D call. Germline V gene sequence: CDR1 KGHSH, CDR2 LQKENI. Trimming shortened V by 2 bases and J by 0 bases, and 7 bases separated the two germline ends. CDR3 length: 14 residues. The CDR3 sequence is CASSPVRVNTEAFF. The CDR3 DNA reads as TGTGCCAGCTCACCAGTAAGGGTGAACACTGAAGCTTTCTTT. Complete variable domain (other parts from reference TRBV18 and TRBJ1-1): NAGVMQNPRHLVRRRGQEARLRCSPMKGHSHVYWYRQLPEEGLKFMVYLQKENIIDESGMPKERFSAEFPKEGPSILRIQQVVRGDSAAYFCASSPVRVNTEAFFGQGTRLTVV.

On this clone itself: This clone may be a read error of a much larger clone one base away. The V gene is TRBV7-9, the J gene TRBJ2-5; a weak D match, TRBD1 (7 bases). This CDR3 is 14 amino acids long. Germline CDR1 SEHNR, CDR2 FQNEAQ (reference sequence). The chain's CDR3 is CASSAGQSQKTQYF. The CDR3 nucleotides read TGTGCCAGCAGCGCGGGACAGTCCCAAAAGACCCAGTACTTC.

The gene calls are TRBV5-4 and TRBJ2-4, with TRBD1 identical over 8 bases. CDR3 length: 13 amino acids. V shed 5 bases, J shed 8 bases, and the junction held 6 bases outside the gene matches. The germline CDR1 and CDR2 sequences are SGHNT and YYREEE (reference sequence). The CDR3 DNA reads as TGTGCCAGCAGTTCAGGGGGCGCAGACATTCAGTACTTC. Translating gives CASSSGGADIQYF.

Of note for this clone: A junction end diverges from the germline sequence, so it may reflect a read error. This chain links TRBV5-5 with TRBJ2-2; 8 bases are a match to TRBD2. This CDR3 spans 18 amino acids. Germline V gene sequence: CDR1 SGHKS, CDR2 YYEKEE (reference sequence). The CDR3 sequence: CASSQEVSGAFTTGELFF. For the CDR3, the DNA is TGCGCCAGCAGCCAAGAGGTTAGCGGGGCATTCACCACCGGGGAGCTGTTTTTT.

This clone was counted between two and nine times. J is TRBJ1-2 and V is TRBV6-4; 10 bases align to TRBD1. The CDR3 consists of 15 residues. The V gene end was trimmed by 7 bases and the J gene end by 8 bases; junction bases not matched to a gene: 13. Germline-derived CDR1 and CDR2 are MRHNA and SNTAGT. This chain's CDR3 is CASTPLRQGAKGYTF. CDR3 DNA: TGTGCCAGCACCCCCTTAAGACAGGGGGCGAAGGGCTACACCTTC.

In nucleotides, the CDR3 is TGTGCCAGCAGTGAAAGCGGGAGCGCAGATACGCAGTATTTT. This codes for CASSESGSADTQYF. V usage is TRBV6-4 and J usage is TRBJ2-3; 8 bases fit TRBD2. CDR3 length: 14 amino acids. Germline V gene data show CDR1 as MRHNA and CDR2 as SNTAGT. The ends lost 3 bases at V and 4 bases at J; junction bases unmatched: 3.

The rearrangement joins TRBV11-2 to TRBJ1-1; 7 positions agree with TRBD1. V was pared by 1 base and J by 4 bases, with 3 bases of the junction left unmatched. The CDR3 is made up of 14 amino acids. Germline values: CDR1 SGHAT, CDR2 FQNNGV. CDR3 in amino acids: CASSLGYRGTEAFF. CDR3 nucleotides: TGTGCCAGCAGCTTAGGTTACAGGGGCACTGAAGCTTTCTTT.

The J gene is TRBJ2-3, the V gene TRBV6-6; D uncertain. The CDR3 runs to 15 residues. The germline CDR1 and CDR2 sequences are MNHNY and SVGAGI (reference sequence). The V end lost 4 bases, the J end lost 2 bases, and 13 bases lay between the germline ends. The chain's CDR3 is CASSWADEITDTQYF. CDR3 in DNA: TGTGCCAGCAGTTGGGCGGACGAGATCACAGATACGCAGTATTTT.